A single sample is the source of the 22 T cell receptor beta chains below, sequenced in a study of T cells in Graves' hyperthyroidism and ophthalmopathy. Authors of the study amplified TCR beta CDR3 regions from RNA transcripts. The HTBI primer set served for first-round RT-PCR of the TCR CDR3. TCRdb used MiXCR to reprocess the multiplex PCR reads, holding one entry per CDR3 protein. Of roughly 580,000 distinct CDR3 sequences detected, roughly 50% appear once; the ten largest clones hold 8% to 8.5%. Sequences were obtained from peripheral blood or thyroid tissue (not recorded which). All receptors come from a woman aged 18-29 years with Graves' hyperthyroidism.

In its sample, this clonotype was seen a few times. The chain has TRBV7-9 and TRBJ2-2; D may be TRBD2 (5 bases). Germline V lookup: CDR1 SEHNR, CDR2 FQNEAQ (reference sequence). V lost 4 bases and J 5 bases, leaving 20 bases between the germline ends. CDR3 size: 17 residues. The CDR3 DNA reads TGTGCCAGCAGCTCTAGGATCCGGGCCCCGGGGACCGGGGAGCTGTTTTTT. Translation gives CASSSRIRAPGTGELFF.

This clonotype was found a few times. At one end the junction does not follow the germline gene, possibly because of a read error. The genes are TRBV10-3 and TRBJ1-2, with D possibly matching TRBD1 (6 bases). The CDR3 totals 14 residues. Germline loops: CDR1 ENHRY, CDR2 SYGVKD. The CDR3 sequence is CASSYSRQDYGYTF. As DNA, the CDR3 is TGTGCCAGCAGTTACTCGAGACAGGACTATGGCTACACCTTC.

This clonotype was counted at least ten times. The junction departs from germline at one end; a sequencing error may be responsible. The CDR3 bases are TGTGCCAGCAGTGTCCCCGGGGAGCGGGAGGTCGCTACCGGGGAGCTGTTTTTT. Translating it yields CASSVPGEREVATGELFF. This chain connects TRBV10-3 to TRBJ2-2; 9 bases are shared with TRBD2. This CDR3 contains 18 residues. Germline CDR1 and CDR2: ENHRY and SYGVKD.

This clonotype was counted only a few times. V is TRBV10-3 and J is TRBJ2-5; 7 bases match TRBD1. CDR1 and CDR2 (germline): ENHRY, SYGVKD. The CDR3 is made up of 13 amino acids. J lost 4 bases, V lost 10 bases, and 9 bases had no gene match. CDR3 in amino acids: CASRQGVRETQYF. The DNA for the CDR3 is TGTGCCAGCAGACAGGGTGTTAGAGAGACCCAGTACTTC.

In the case of this clonotype: A much larger clone is a single base away; this may be a read error. V is TRBV29-1 and J is TRBJ2-2; D call uncertain. Trimming stripped 5 bases from V and 4 bases from J, with 11 bases between. The CDR3 spans 13 residues. Germline CDR1 reads SQVTM; CDR2 reads ANQGSEA. The CDR3 DNA reads as TGCAGCGTTCGCGTTAACCCCACCGGGGAGCTGTTTTTT. Translated: CSVRVNPTGELFF.

This clonotype showed up just a few times. Here the CDR3 reads CSVENPEGVTQYF. The CDR3 DNA reads as TGCAGCGTTGAAAACCCAGAAGGGGTGACCCAGTACTTC. The rearrangement uses TRBV29-1 and TRBJ2-5, with a tentative D call TRBD1 (5 bases). CDR3 length: 13 amino acids. With 2 bases removed from V and 7 bases from J, the gap between germline ends came to 14 bases. CDR1 SQVTM and CDR2 ANQGSEA come from the germline V gene.

The chain employs TRBV24-1 and TRBJ2-7; 13 positions agree with TRBD2. The J call may be incorrect, as the DNA end agrees better with TRBJ2-1. The germline V gene has CDR1 KGHDR and CDR2 SFDVKD. The CDR3 spans 16 residues. The CDR3 spells CATSDSTSGREGEQFF. The CDR3 DNA reads TGTGCCACCAGTGATTCCACTAGCGGGAGGGAGGGTGAGCAGTTCTTC.

V usage is TRBV12-5 and J usage is TRBJ2-7; 8 bases agree with TRBD1. The germline V gene has CDR1 LGHNT and CDR2 FRNRAP. V gave up 7 bases and J gave up 5 bases; unmatched junction bases: 16. The CDR3 is made up of 16 amino acids. This CDR3 reads CASEPLPGQEFHEQYF. The DNA for the CDR3 is TGTGCTAGTGAGCCGCTACCGGGACAGGAATTCCACGAGCAGTACTTC.

This clonotype was seen a few times. The chain recombines TRBV19 with TRBJ1-5; tentative D call: TRBD1 (5 bases). The CDR3 runs to 15 residues. The germline V gene encodes CDR1 LNHDA and CDR2 SQIVND (reference sequence). Between the trimmed V and J ends, which lost 5 bases and 1 base, there was a span of 12 bases. CDR3 in amino acids: CASSPMWGSNQPQHF. The DNA of the CDR3 is TGTGCCAGTAGTCCCATGTGGGGGAGCAATCAGCCCCAGCATTTT.

This clonotype has a handful of counts. The CDR3 coding sequence is TGCAGTGCCCCGCGGGAGCTCTCCTACGAGCAGTACTTC. Translated: CSAPRELSYEQYF. The rearrangement links TRBV20-1 to TRBJ2-7, with TRBD2 matching 7 bases. The CDR3 totals 13 residues. Germline V CDR1 and CDR2: DFQATT, SNEGSKA (reference sequence). V shed 6 bases and J 0 bases; nucleotides not matched to a gene: 5.

This clonotype has ten or more counts. The chain recombines TRBV29-1 with TRBJ1-1; D unresolved. CDR1 SQVTM and CDR2 ANQGSEA come from the germline V gene. V dropped 1 base and J dropped 5 bases, with 11 bases sitting between them. The length of the CDR3 is 13 residues. The CDR3 is CSVEGGVGTEAFF. The CDR3 DNA reads as TGCAGCGTTGAAGGGGGTGTGGGGACTGAAGCTTTCTTT.

The chain links TRBV19 to TRBJ2-7; TRBD2 matches 9 bases. Germline assignment: CDR1 LNHDA and CDR2 SQIVND (reference sequence). The ends lost 2 bases at V and 7 bases at J; junction bases unmatched: 9. CDR3 size: 15 residues. Written as DNA, the CDR3 is TGTGCCAGTAGTATAAGGCGGGAGGGCCGGGAAGAGCAGTACTTC. Encoded protein: CASSIRREGREEQYF.

This clonotype was seen just once. The V and J genes are TRBV10-3 and TRBJ2-5; 8 nucleotides align to TRBD1. The CDR3 extends over 14 amino acids. The V segment lost 6 bases and the J segment 5 bases; nucleotides outside the gene matches: 8. Germline values: CDR1 ENHRY, CDR2 SYGVKD. The CDR3 loop reads CAISRSGGEETQYF. Written as DNA, the CDR3 is TGTGCCATCAGCCGGTCAGGGGGCGAGGAGACCCAGTACTTC.

In this sample, this clonotype turned up a few times. This chain uses TRBV5-1 with TRBJ1-6; TRBD1 is a possible D gene (6 bases). V shed 0 bases and J shed 7 bases, with 14 bases lying between them. The germline CDR1 and CDR2 sequences are SGHRS and YFSETQ. The CDR3 contains 16 residues. CDR3 sequence: CASSLALSGANSPLHF. CDR3 in DNA: TGCGCCAGCAGCTTGGCCCTATCAGGGGCCAATTCACCCCTCCACTTT.

The CDR3 is CASSAGEEKLFF. The CDR3 bases are TGTGCCAGCAGTGCAGGGGAAGAAAAACTGTTTTTT. The chain combines TRBV2 with TRBJ1-4; perhaps TRBD1 as D (6 bases). V was clipped by 4 bases and J by 8 bases, with 8 bases between them. Germline-derived CDR1 and CDR2 are SNHLY and FYNNEI. CDR3 length: 12 residues.

This clonotype was counted a few times. V usage is TRBV10-3 and J usage is TRBJ2-7, with D unclear. The CDR3 runs 14 residues. Germline V gene sequence: CDR1 ENHRY, CDR2 SYGVKD. With 2 bases removed from V and 4 bases from J, the gap between germline ends came to 12 bases. The DNA for the CDR3 is TGTGCCATCAGTGAGGGGGATCTGGGGTACGAGCAGTACTTC. Protein sequence: CAISEGDLGYEQYF.

As for this clonotype: This sequence may be a read error, since a much larger clone differs from it by one base. The chain carries TRBV5-2 and TRBJ2-2; the DNA was not used to check the table's D call, TRBD1. TRBV5-2 is noted as a pseudogene. This CDR3 is 14 amino acids long. The DNA of the CDR3 is TGTGCCAGCAAGGGACAGGGGGCGGACGGGGAGCTGTCTTTT. This encodes CASKGQGADGELSF.

The chain links TRBV14 to TRBJ2-7; 7 bases are a match to TRBD1. The CDR3 loop spans 14 amino acids. V was clipped by 3 bases and J by 5 bases; unmatched bases: 7. From germline, CDR1 is SGHDN and CDR2 FVKESK. CDR3 in DNA: TGTGCCAGCAGCCAGCGGAGACAGGGCAACGAGCAGTACTTC. Translated: CASSQRRQGNEQYF.

The chain has TRBV29-1 and TRBJ1-6; 9 bases map to TRBD1. This CDR3 is built from 15 residues. After removal of 8 bases from V and 10 bases from J, the junction contained 15 bases not matched to a gene. Germline lookup yields CDR1 SQVTM and CDR2 ANQGSEA. Here the CDR3 reads CSQVRAGQGWSPLHF. CDR3 in DNA: TGCAGCCAAGTCCGAGCGGGACAGGGCTGGTCACCCCTCCACTTT.

Of note for this clonotype: The junction departs from germline at one end; a sequencing error may be responsible. The chain combines TRBV2 with TRBJ1-3; D not resolved. Germline V gene data show CDR1 as SNHLY and CDR2 as FYNNEI. The CDR3 runs 13 residues. The DNA for the CDR3 is TGTACCAGCAGACGGGGCTCTGGAAACACCATATATTTT. This translates into CTSRRGSGNTIYF.

This chain joins TRBV5-4 and TRBJ2-2; 8 bases are shared with TRBD2. Trimming removed 5 bases from V and 3 bases from J; junction bases left unmatched: 6. CDR1 and CDR2 from the germline V gene are SGHNT and YYREEE (reference sequence). This CDR3 has 15 residues. CDR3 DNA: TGTGCCAGCAGTTGGCCGCGGGAGGACACCGGGGAGCTGTTTTTT. As protein: CASSWPREDTGELFF.

The chain has TRBV29-1 and TRBJ1-1; 7 bases fit TRBD1. Germline V CDR1 and CDR2: SQVTM, ANQGSEA. The CDR3 sequence is 14 residues long. Trimming took 7 bases from V and 1 from J; bases not matched to a gene: 9. The CDR3 DNA reads as TGCAGCGCCCGGGACAGACCCGCGAACACTGAAGCTTTCTTT. Its translation is CSARDRPANTEAFF.